Shown below are 3 T cell receptor beta chains from a single sample sequenced in a study of response to subunit inactivated influenza vaccine. TCRdb re-called the RT-PCR reads with MiXCR, one entry per CDR3 protein. The sample lists approximately 730,000 distinct CDR3 sequences, about 14% occurring once. The input for sequencing was PBMCs from blood, taken less than 15 days before vaccination. The receptors shown here come from a man in his fifties who received an inactivated influenza vaccine.

The J gene is TRBJ1-2, the V gene TRBV6-5; D not certain. Trimming cost V 2 bases and J 8 bases, with 15 bases left between them. The CDR3 is 14 amino acids. Per germline, CDR1 MNHEY and CDR2 SVGAGI. CDR3 sequence reads: CASSYPLEVGGYTF. The CDR3 coding sequence is TGTGCCAGCAGTTACCCCCTTGAGGTTGGAGGCTACACCTTC.

The chain recombines TRBV11-2 with TRBJ2-7; tentative D call: TRBD1 (6 bases). This CDR3 contains 14 residues. V gave up 1 base and J gave up 2 bases, with 9 bases separating them. Germline V gene data show CDR1 as SGHAT and CDR2 as FQNNGV. CDR3 loop: CASSLVTGPYEQYF. Written as DNA, the CDR3 is TGTGCCAGCAGCTTAGTAACAGGGCCCTACGAGCAGTACTTC.

The V gene is TRBV19, the J gene TRBJ1-1; D is unresolved. In germline, CDR1 is LNHDA, CDR2 SQIVND (reference sequence). The CDR3 runs 14 residues. With 5 bases removed from V and 0 bases from J, the gap between germline ends came to 10 bases. The CDR3, as DNA: TGTGCCAGTAGTTTTTGGGCCCTGAACACTGAAGCTTTCTTT. It codes for CASSFWALNTEAFF.